What follows describes a single TCR beta chain. These data originate in a study of blood T cell repertoires in COVID-19. Study as a whole: Researchers got acute and convalescent COVID-19 samples from the United States, Italy and Spain.

Per the authors' pipeline: Estimation of nucleated cell counts relied on the amplification of reference gene primers. Here immunoSEQ multiplex PCR was the method, and the copy in TCRdb shows in-frame clones only, minus some. Clonal size and the V and J genes are those of that table, whereas D and trimming came from the DNA. Among over 20,000 clones listed, 80% to 90% were seen once. Input material: peripheral blood. This clonotype originated in a human donor in a cohort sampled during active COVID-19.

CDR3 loop: CASSGQAYEQYF. CDR3 coding DNA: TGTGCCAGCAGTGGACAGGCCTACGAGCAGTACTTC. J is TRBJ2-7 and V is TRBV28, with 7 positions matching TRBD1. The germline gives CDR1 MDHEN, CDR2 SYDVKM. The trim removed 5 bases at V and 2 bases at J, leaving 0 bases unmatched. The CDR3 has 12 amino acids.